The T cell receptor (beta chain) under discussion was sequenced for a study of radiotherapy plus CTLA-4 blockade in lung cancer. Study conclusions and caveats: In blood, after radiotherapy plus ipilimumab, tumor-derived TCR clones expanded.

The germline CDR1 and CDR2 sequences are WNHNN and SYGVQD (reference sequence). V lost 5 bases and J lost 5; bases outside the gene matches: 8. The CDR3 runs 16 residues. This clone came up once. The antigen is not known. Clones were read by immunoSEQ multiplex PCR, and TCRdb kept only the in-frame ones, dropping some. The repertoire consists of some 48,000 clones, with 75% to 90% occurring once and the leading ten covering around 17%. This specimen was peripheral blood, taken from a patient treated with radiotherapy plus ipilimumab. The chain combines TRBV10-1 with TRBJ1-5; 11 bases align to TRBD1. The TCR comes from a human donor with non-small cell lung cancer that progressed on radiotherapy plus ipilimumab. Some clones in this sample may be carry-over from other donors' samples. CDR3 amino acids: CASSLDRGRVDQPQHF. The CDR3 DNA reads TGCGCCAGCAGTTTGGACAGGGGGCGCGTGGATCAGCCCCAGCATTTT.